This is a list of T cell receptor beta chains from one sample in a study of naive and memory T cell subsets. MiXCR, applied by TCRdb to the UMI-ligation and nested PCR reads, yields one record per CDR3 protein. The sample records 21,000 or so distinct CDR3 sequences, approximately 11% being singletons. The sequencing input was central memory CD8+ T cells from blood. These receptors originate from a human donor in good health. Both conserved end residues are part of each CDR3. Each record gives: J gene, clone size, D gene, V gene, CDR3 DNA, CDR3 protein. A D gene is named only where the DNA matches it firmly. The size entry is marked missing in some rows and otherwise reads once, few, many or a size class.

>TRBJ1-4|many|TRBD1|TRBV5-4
TGTGCCAGCAGCCGGAGGGCAGGGGGCACTAATGAAAAACTGTTTTTT
CASSRRAGGTNEKLFF
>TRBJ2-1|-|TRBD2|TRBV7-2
TGTGCCAGCAGCCCCACCAGCAGCGGGAGCACTGAGCAGTTCTTC
CASSPTSSGSTEQFF
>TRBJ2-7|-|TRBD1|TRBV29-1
TGCAGCGTTGTGGGACAGACCTCCTACGAGCAGTACTTC
CSVVGQTSYEQYF
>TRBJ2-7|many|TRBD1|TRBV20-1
TGCAGTGCTAGAGACCGGGACAGGGGGCACCCCTACGAGCAGTACTTC
CSARDRDRGHPYEQYF
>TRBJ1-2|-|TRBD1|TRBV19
TGTGCCAGTAGTCCCGGGACAGGGTACTATGGCTACACCTTC
CASSPGTGYYGYTF
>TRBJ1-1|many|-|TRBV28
TGTGCCAGCAGTTTTTCTGATCACACTGAAGCTTTCTTT
CASSFSDHTEAFF
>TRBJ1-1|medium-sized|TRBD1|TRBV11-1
TGTGCCAGCAGCTTTTCTGACAGGGCGGACACTGAAGCTTTCTTT
CASSFSDRADTEAFF
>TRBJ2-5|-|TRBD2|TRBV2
TGTGCCAGCAGGACAGGACTAGCGGGAGTAGGAGAGACCCAGTACTTC
CASRTGLAGVGETQYF
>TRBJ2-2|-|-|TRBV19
TGTGCCAGTAGTATCCTCCCTCACACCGGGGAGCTGTTTTTT
CASSILPHTGELFF
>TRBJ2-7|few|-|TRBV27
TGTGCCAGCAGTTTATCGGTCCCCGGAACCTACGAGCAGTACTTC
CASSLSVPGTYEQYF
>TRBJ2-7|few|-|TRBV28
TGTGCCACAAGGAGAGCGAGCTCCTACGAGCAGTACTTC
CATRRASSYEQYF
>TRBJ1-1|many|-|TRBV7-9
TGTGCCAGCAGCTTCGGGGCGACTGAAGCTTTCTTT
CASSFGATEAFF
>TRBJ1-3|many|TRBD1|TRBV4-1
TGCGCCAGCAGCCAGGTGACCGGGACAGAAGGAAACACCATATATTTT
CASSQVTGTEGNTIYF
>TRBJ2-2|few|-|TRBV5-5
TGTGCCAGCAGCTTGATTCTTAGACAGTTCGCCGGGGAGCTGTTTTTT
CASSLILRQFAGELFF
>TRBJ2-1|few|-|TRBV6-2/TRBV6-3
TGTGCCAGCAGTCCGCCTGGACGGACTTCGGGGAATGAGCAGTTCTTC
CASSPPGRTSGNEQFF
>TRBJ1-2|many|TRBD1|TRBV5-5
TGTGCCAGCAGCGCGACAGGGGGGAATGGCTACACCTTC
CASSATGGNGYTF
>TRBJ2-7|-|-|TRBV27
TGTGCCAGCCGCAGCACCAGCCCCGCCGACTACGAGCAGTACTTC
CASRSTSPADYEQYF
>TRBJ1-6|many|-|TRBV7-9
TGTGCCAGCAGCCCAGGTGGTATGCGTTCACCCCTCCACTTT
CASSPGGMRSPLHF
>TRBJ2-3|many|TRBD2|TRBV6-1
TGTGCCAGCAAGGGTTGGGCGGGAGAAGATACGCAGTATTTT
CASKGWAGEDTQYF
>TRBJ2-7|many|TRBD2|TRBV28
TGTGCCAGCAGTTTTCTAGCGGGTTTCTACGAGCAGTACTTC
CASSFLAGFYEQYF
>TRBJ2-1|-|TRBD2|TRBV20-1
TGCAGTGCCGGATTGGGACTAGCGCTCTACAATGAGCAGTTCTTC
CSAGLGLALYNEQFF
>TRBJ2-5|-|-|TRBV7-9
TGTGCCAGCAGCTTAGGCGGGACAGTCCAAGAGACCCAGTACTTC
CASSLGGTVQETQYF
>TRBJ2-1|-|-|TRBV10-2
TGCGCCAGCAATCAAGTTAGCTCCCGGAGCTCCTACAATGAGCAGTTCTTC
CASNQVSSRSSYNEQFF
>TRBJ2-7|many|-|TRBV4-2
TGTGCCAGCAGCCAAGAGTGGGGGCCCTACGAGCAGTACTTC
CASSQEWGPYEQYF
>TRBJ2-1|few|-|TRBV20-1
TGCAGTGCTAGAGTTGGGGCAATCTCCTACAATGAGCAGTTCTTC
CSARVGAISYNEQFF
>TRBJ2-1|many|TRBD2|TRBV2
TGTGCCAGTGAGGCAGCGGGAGAGGGGCAGTTCTTC
CASEAAGEGQFF
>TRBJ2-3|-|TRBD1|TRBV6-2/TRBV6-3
TGTGCCAGCAGGTTGGGACAGTACACAGATACGCAGTATTTT
CASRLGQYTDTQYF
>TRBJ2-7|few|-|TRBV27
TGTGCCAGCAGTTCGACCACTTCCCTCGGCGGCCAACCCTACGAGCAGTACTTC
CASSSTTSLGGQPYEQYF
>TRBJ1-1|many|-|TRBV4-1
TGCGCCAGCAGCCGCATACCCGGGACAGAAGCTTTCTTT
CASSRIPGTEAFF
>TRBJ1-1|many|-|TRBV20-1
TGCAGTGCTAACTGGGGGTCTGAAGCTTTCTTT
CSANWGSEAFF
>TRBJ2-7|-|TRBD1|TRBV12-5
TGTGCTAGTGGTTCGCCGGACAGGGTATCCGAGCAGTACTTC
CASGSPDRVSEQYF
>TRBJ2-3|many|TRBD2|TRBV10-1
TGCGCCAGCAGTGAGCTGGGACTAGCGGAAAGCACAGATACGCAGTATTTT
CASSELGLAESTDTQYF
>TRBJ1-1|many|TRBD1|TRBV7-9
TGTGCCAGCAGCTCAGGACAGGGGGCGCAAGATGAAGCTTTCTTT
CASSSGQGAQDEAFF
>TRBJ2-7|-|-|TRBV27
TGTGCCAGCAGTTTAGGGTTGGGCGCCGTCTTTGAGCAGTACTTC
CASSLGLGAVFEQYF
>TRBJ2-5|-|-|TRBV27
TGTGCCAGCAGTTCGCGGCCCAGGGTGCCCCAAGAGACCCAGTACTTC
CASSSRPRVPQETQYF
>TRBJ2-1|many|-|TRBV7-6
TGTGCCAGCAGCTGGGGCTCCGGGCGCAAAGAGAGCTCCTACAATGAGCAGTTCTTC
CASSWGSGRKESSYNEQFF
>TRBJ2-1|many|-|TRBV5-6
TGTGCCAGCCGGGCTGGCCTTTACAATGAGCAGTTCTTC
CASRAGLYNEQFF
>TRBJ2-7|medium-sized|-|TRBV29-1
TGCAGCGTTGAATTCGGTGGTAGCGGCTACGAGCAGTACTTC
CSVEFGGSGYEQYF
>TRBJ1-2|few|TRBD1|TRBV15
TGTGCCACCCGACAGGGTTCTAACTATGGCTACACCTTC
CATRQGSNYGYTF
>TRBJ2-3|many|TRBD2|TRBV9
TGTGCCAGCAGCGCGACTCACGGGAGGGCAACAGATACGCAGTATTTT
CASSATHGRATDTQYF
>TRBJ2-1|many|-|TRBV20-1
TGCAGTGCTAGAGATCTAGCGAGCTCCTACAATGAGCAGTTCTTC
CSARDLASSYNEQFF
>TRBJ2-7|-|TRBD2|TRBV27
TGTGCCAGCAGTTTATCAGGACTAGCGAGAAGATACGAGCAGTACTTC
CASSLSGLARRYEQYF